The T cell receptor beta chain under discussion was sequenced for a study of T cells in narcolepsy. Study overall: Healthy controls were enrolled alongside patients with narcolepsy type 1 or type 2.

Germline V gene lookup returns CDR1 MNHEY and CDR2 SMNVEV (reference sequence). V dropped 3 bases and J dropped 9 bases, with 24 bases sitting between them. The CDR3 is made up of 17 amino acids. The assay was immunoSEQ multiplex PCR, and TCRdb's table has in-frame clones only and misses some. Of fewer than 30,000 clones listed, roughly 85% are singletons. Overall study findings and caveats: Healthy controls reportedly lacked the autoreactive clonotypes serially found in patients' blood. Same-patient CSF and blood CD4+ T cell clonotypes included HCRT-specific and TRIB2-specific autoreactive ones.

This clone appeared a few times. The target antigen is unknown. The sequence came from a human donor in good health. The genes are TRBV27 and TRBJ2-1, with a weak D call TRBD2 (6 bases). Sequencing was carried out using memory (CD45RA-) CD4+ T cells from blood. CDR3: CASSFSSTRAATSEQFF. In nucleotides, the CDR3 is TGTGCCAGCAGTTTCTCCTCGACTAGGGCGGCCACCAGTGAGCAGTTCTTC.